The present entry profiles one T cell receptor (beta chain) with its context. The antigen it binds to is not known. Base-call qualities are not available, and no considerably larger clone is one nucleotide away. The data originate from a study of blood T cells in healthy people across ages (dated by TCRdb to the mid-2010s). For context, the study as a whole: In model experiments, template switching captured about one uniquely barcoded TCR beta cDNA molecule for every two T cells. The donors were divided into four age groups: young (average about 16 years), middle-aged (about 40), aged (62) and long-lived (more than 75). To avoid experimental bias, donors of different ages were distributed randomly across sequencing lanes. To track age-related changes in TCR beta repertoire diversity, the study relied on deep sequencing normalized with unique cDNA molecular identifiers. The study analyzed two additional independent replicas of 1 million unique cDNA reads from the same blood draw for two donors, one aged 18 to 29 and one aged 80 or older. Overall study results and their limits: The CMV infection status of donors was not known, potentially confounding age-related changes in expanded clonotypes. Compared with the aged group, the long-lived group had more naive CD4+ T cells, fewer expanded clones and increased TCR diversity, a pattern suggesting age selection. As age increased, observed TCR beta diversity per million T cells dropped in a roughly linear way, and a significant reduction was already evident by age roughly 40. There was a strong correlation between observed TCR beta diversity and the percentage of naive T cells measured by flow cytometry. Total diversity estimates from one million sequenced T cells were considered lower bounds and underestimates. Bulk unsorted PBMC profiling prevented conclusive comparison of naive and antigen-experienced compartments.

The CDR3 contains 17 residues, cysteine and phenylalanine counted. Kept here is only the CDR3 DNA, which spans 51 bases and is read in frame from base 1. The germline V gene (reference sequence) specifies SEHNR as CDR1 and FQNEAQ as CDR2. The trim is 5 bases for V and 0 bases for J, with a gap of 18 bases between the germline ends. The library was obtained by 5' RACE. The sequencing machine was an Illumina HiSeq 2500. A second PCR of about 7 to 12 cycles was performed with a sample-barcoded 5' primer and a J-beta primer mix. Each TCR beta cDNA molecule received a unique molecular identifier from a template-switch 5' adaptor carrying 12 random nucleotides. Each sample yielded at least 3 million CDR3-containing paired-end reads. First-strand cDNA synthesis was performed from all RNA using the Mint cDNA synthesis kit, with priming by a TRBC-specific oligonucleotide. All cDNA was treated with uracil-DNA glycosylase and then went through a first 18-cycle PCR with the universal primers M1SS and BC2_uni_R. The paper's processing steps were these. Normalization of each sample was performed by random selection of 1 million high-quality reads, each carrying a distinct molecular identifier. Reads sharing molecular identifiers were discarded rather than binned into consensus sequences. MiTCR, with a Q25 quality threshold and the strictest error-elimination algorithm, was used for CDR3 identification, clonotype clustering and error correction. Lower-bound total TCR beta diversity was estimated with a nonparametric unseen species model using Euler transformation. The raw public reads went through TCRdb reprocessing: fastp at Q25, MiXCR clone calling, in-frame beta chains kept. Each entry is one CDR3 protein sequence, shown with its most common DNA and genes. None of the V and J calls come from the authors' own analysis; TCRdb made them. This sample has 1.4 million to 1.5 million distinct CDR3 sequences in its table, and about 43% of those were observed once. The top ten clones comprise less than 8% of the sample.

The roughly 37 donors, aged about 6 to 100 years, were systemically healthy Caucasian individuals from Russia. Around 10 milliliters of peripheral blood were drawn from each donor into EDTA-treated Vacutainer tubes. PBMCs were isolated by Ficoll-Paque density-gradient centrifugation, with at least 6.5 million obtained per sample. Trizol reagent was used to extract total RNA from the PBMCs, yielding at least 5 micrograms per sample. Naive CD45RAhigh/CD27high T cell percentages were measured by flow cytometry on a PBMC aliquot from every donor. Recombination linked TRBV7-9 to TRBJ2-3, with TRBD2 as a weak D call on 5 bases. The sequencing sample was made of blood. The receptor comes from a woman aged 18-29 years in good health. This receptor carries the CDR3 CASSRFVLRASTDTQYF. The DNA sequence is TGTGCCAGCAGCCGATTCGTACTGCGGGCAAGCACAGATACGCAGTATTTT.